Listed below are T cell receptor beta chains from one sample, sequenced in a study of CD8 T cells in Susac syndrome. TCRdb independently ran MiXCR on the immunoSEQ multiplex PCR reads; one entry per CDR3 protein. The sample has under 200,000 distinct CDR3 sequences; 92% are singletons. The sample consisted of CD4+ T cells from PBMCs. Every receptor here comes from a human donor in good health. Both conserved end residues are part of each CDR3. A D gene is named only where the DNA matches it firmly. The size field is filled for only some rows; it gives once, few, many or a size class.

v_call: TRBV5-1
clone_size: .
d_call: .
j_call: TRBJ2-4
cdr3_length: 14
cdr3_aa: CASSLGPGENIQYF
cdr3_nt: TGCGCCAGCAGCTTGGGGCCAGGGGAAAACATTCAGTACTTC

v_call: TRBV19
clone_size: once
d_call: .
j_call: TRBJ2-2
cdr3_length: 16
cdr3_aa: CASSIDRLERTGELFF
cdr3_nt: TGTGCCAGTAGTATAGATCGTCTAGAAAGAACCGGGGAGCTGTTTTTT

v_call: TRBV5-1
clone_size: .
d_call: TRBD2
j_call: TRBJ2-3
cdr3_length: 16
cdr3_aa: CASSTTSGISTDTQYF
cdr3_nt: TGCGCCAGCAGCACCACTAGCGGGATAAGCACAGATACGCAGTATTTT

v_call: TRBV6-1
clone_size: .
d_call: TRBD1
j_call: TRBJ2-5
cdr3_length: 17
cdr3_aa: CASLGGITAWRLETQYF
cdr3_nt: TGTGCCAGCCTAGGGGGCATTACGGCATGGCGACTCGAGACCCAGTACTTC

v_call: TRBV5-1
clone_size: .
d_call: TRBD1
j_call: TRBJ1-6
cdr3_length: 16
cdr3_aa: CASSLRDSSYNSPLHF
cdr3_nt: TGCGCCAGCAGCCTTAGGGACAGCTCCTATAATTCACCCCTCCACTTT

v_call: TRBV2
clone_size: .
d_call: .
j_call: TRBJ1-1
cdr3_length: 16
cdr3_aa: CASSSFPGTQNTEAFF
cdr3_nt: TGTGCCAGCAGCTCCTTCCCCGGGACACAGAACACTGAAGCTTTCTTT

v_call: TRBV14
clone_size: few
d_call: .
j_call: TRBJ2-7
cdr3_length: 13
cdr3_aa: CASSQYPQMEQYF
cdr3_nt: TGTGCCAGCAGCCAATACCCCCAGATGGAGCAGTACTTC

v_call: TRBV28
clone_size: .
d_call: .
j_call: TRBJ2-1
cdr3_length: 11
cdr3_aa: CASSRIDEQFF
cdr3_nt: TGTGCCAGCAGCCGGATTGACGAGCAGTTCTTC

v_call: TRBV2
clone_size: .
d_call: .
j_call: TRBJ1-1
cdr3_length: 13
cdr3_aa: CASSASAGTEAFF
cdr3_nt: TGTGCCAGCAGTGCGTCCGCAGGCACTGAAGCTTTCTTT

v_call: TRBV29-1
clone_size: .
d_call: .
j_call: TRBJ1-4
cdr3_length: 12
cdr3_aa: CSVAGSNEKLFF
cdr3_nt: TGCAGCGTTGCCGGATCTAATGAAAAACTGTTTTTT

v_call: TRBV7-9
clone_size: few
d_call: .
j_call: TRBJ2-1
cdr3_length: 13
cdr3_aa: CASSPTYYNEQFF
cdr3_nt: TGTGCCAGCAGTCCTACATATTACAATGAGCAGTTCTTC

v_call: TRBV7-9
clone_size: .
d_call: .
j_call: TRBJ1-2
cdr3_length: 16
cdr3_aa: CASSPAGGLANYGYTF
cdr3_nt: TGTGCCAGCAGCCCGGCCGGGGGGCTAGCTAACTATGGCTACACCTTC